This T cell receptor beta chain was found in a study of T cell responses to AZD1222 COVID-19 vaccine. At the level of the study: Recipients boosted at about 4 weeks or about 12 weeks are pooled. General study findings and limits: Spike-specific TCR repertoires showed rising breadth and depth after two AZD1222 doses. Donors were chiefly white British, with a greater number of females, and clonal diversity was perhaps underestimated.

As concerns this clone: Its antigen is as yet unknown.

The assay was immunoSEQ multiplex PCR, and TCRdb's table has in-frame clones only and misses some. This sample carries 150,000 to 200,000 clones, roughly 88% of them seen once, and the ten largest clones take 7.5% to 9.5%. The CDR3 has 11 residues. V lost 4 bases, J lost 5 bases, and 3 bases lay in between. The germline gives CDR1 SNHLY, CDR2 FYNNEI. This sample comprised peripheral blood, obtained on day 0 of AZD1222 vaccination. V is TRBV2 and J is TRBJ1-5; unclear D gene. This TCR was recovered from an adult in good health. The CDR3 protein is CASSADQPQHF. The DNA of the CDR3 is TGTGCCAGCAGTGCCGATCAGCCCCAGCATTTT.